This T cell receptor (beta chain) emerged from a study of identical twins. The study's findings and limits: Part of the zero-insertion signal could reflect confounding by invariant MAIT and iNKT cells. Low generation probability was overrepresented in out-of-frame alpha sequences shared by twins.

One entry per CDR3 protein results from TCRdb running MiXCR on the 5' RACE reads. The profile covers roughly 470,000 distinct CDR3 sequences, with roughly an eighth appearing a single time and approximately 0.98% taken by the ten largest. On this clonotype: Antigen unknown.

The same data also contributed to another study, on yellow fever vaccine responses in identical twins.

The TCR comes from a woman between 18 and 30 years old in good health. Sequencing input: CD4+ T cells sorted from blood.

The CDR3 DNA reads as TGTGCCAGCAACAGACAGGCAAGCGATAATTCACCCCTCCACTTT. This gives the protein CASNRQASDNSPLHF. The chain links TRBV7-2 to TRBJ1-6, with D possibly TRBD1 on 6 matching bases. The germline V gene has CDR1 SGHTA and CDR2 FQGNSA. The CDR3 length is 15 residues. The ends were cut back, 7 bases at V and 5 bases at J, with 15 bases in the middle. Drawing the rest from reference TRBV7-2 and TRBJ1-6, the complete variable domain is GAGVSQSPSNKVTEKGKDVELRCDPISGHTALYWYRQSLGQGLEFLIYFQGNSAPDKSGLPSDRFSAERTGGSVSTLTIQRTQQEDSAVYLCASNRQASDNSPLHFGNGTRLTVT.